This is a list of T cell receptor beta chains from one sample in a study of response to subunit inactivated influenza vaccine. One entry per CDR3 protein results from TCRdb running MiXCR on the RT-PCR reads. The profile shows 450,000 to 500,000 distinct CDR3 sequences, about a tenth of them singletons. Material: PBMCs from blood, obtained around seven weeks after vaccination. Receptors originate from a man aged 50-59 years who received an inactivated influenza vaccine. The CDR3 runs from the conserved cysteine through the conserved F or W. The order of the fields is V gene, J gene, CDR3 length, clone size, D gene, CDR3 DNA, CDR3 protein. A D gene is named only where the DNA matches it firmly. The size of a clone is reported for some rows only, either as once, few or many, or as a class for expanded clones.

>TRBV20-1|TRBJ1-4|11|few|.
TGCAGTGCTAGGCGTCAAGAAAAACTGTTTTTT
CSARRQEKLFF
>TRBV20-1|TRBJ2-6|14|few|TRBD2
TGCAGTACCGGGGGGGGAACTGGGGCCAACGTCCTGACTTTC
CSTGGGTGANVLTF
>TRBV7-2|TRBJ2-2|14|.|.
TGTGCCAGCAGCTCTCCGGGCTTCACCGGGGAGCTGTTTTTT
CASSSPGFTGELFF
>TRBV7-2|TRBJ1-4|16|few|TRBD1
TGTGCCAGCAGCTTTCAGGGGGCGATAACTAATGAAAAACTGTTTTTT
CASSFQGAITNEKLFF
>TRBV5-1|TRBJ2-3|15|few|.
TGCGCCAGCAGTCATGGACAGCTAAGCGTCGATACGCAGTATTTT
CASSHGQLSVDTQYF
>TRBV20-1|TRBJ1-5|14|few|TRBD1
TGCAGTGCTGACCGGGGACAGGGAAATCAGCCCCAGCATTTT
CSADRGQGNQPQHF
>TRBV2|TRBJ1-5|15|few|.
TGTGCCAGCACACTCCCGGGTCAAGGACATCAGCCCCAGCATTTT
CASTLPGQGHQPQHF
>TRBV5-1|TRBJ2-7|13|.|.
TGCGCCAGCAGCTTGGCCTCCGACTACGAGCAGTACTTC
CASSLASDYEQYF
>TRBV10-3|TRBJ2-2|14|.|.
TGTGCCATCAGTGACAGGGCGAACACCGGGGAGCTGTTTTTT
CAISDRANTGELFF
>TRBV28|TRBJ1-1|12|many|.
TGTGCCAGCAGTTTTTGGAACACTGAAGCTTTCTTT
CASSFWNTEAFF
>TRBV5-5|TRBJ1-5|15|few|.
TGTGCCAGCAGCTTGGTGGGCAGTCGTAATCAGCCCCAGCATTTT
CASSLVGSRNQPQHF
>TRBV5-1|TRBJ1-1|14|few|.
TGCGCCAGCAGCTTGAACAGGGCGGACACTGAAGCTTTCTTT
CASSLNRADTEAFF
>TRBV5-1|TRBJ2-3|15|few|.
TGCGCCAGCAGCTTGGGACACCCCGGCGCAGATACGCAGTATTTT
CASSLGHPGADTQYF
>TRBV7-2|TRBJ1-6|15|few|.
TGTGCCAGCAGCTTAGACAGCTCCTATAATTCACCCCTCCACTTT
CASSLDSSYNSPLHF
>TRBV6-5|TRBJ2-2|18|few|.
TGTGCCAGCAGTTACCGCAGAAATAGGGGACTGAACACCGGGGAGCTGTTTTTT
CASSYRRNRGLNTGELFF
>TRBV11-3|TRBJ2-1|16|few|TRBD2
TGTGCCAGCAGCTTAGGGAGTAGCGGGAGGGCCAATGAGCAGTTCTTC
CASSLGSSGRANEQFF
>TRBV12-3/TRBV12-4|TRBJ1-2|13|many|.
TGTGCCAGCAGATCGCTCCTCGGGGATGGCTACACCTTC
CASRSLLGDGYTF
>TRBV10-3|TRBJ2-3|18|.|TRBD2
TGTGCCATCGGCGCGGGGCTAGCGGGAGGGCCAAGCACAGATACGCAGTATTTT
CAIGAGLAGGPSTDTQYF
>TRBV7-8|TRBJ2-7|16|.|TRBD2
TGTGCCAGCAGCCCAGACGCCAGCGGGAGTGACTACGAGCAGTACTTC
CASSPDASGSDYEQYF
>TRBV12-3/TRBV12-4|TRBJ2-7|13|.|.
TGTGCCAGCAGTTTTGGGTTAACCTACGAGCAGTACTTC
CASSFGLTYEQYF
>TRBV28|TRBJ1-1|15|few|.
TGTGCCAGCAGTTTGACAGCCGGTGGGGGCACTGAAGCTTTCTTT
CASSLTAGGGTEAFF
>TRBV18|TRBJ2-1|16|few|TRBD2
TGTGCCAGCTCACGCGGACTAGAACGGTCCTACAATGAGCAGTTCTTC
CASSRGLERSYNEQFF
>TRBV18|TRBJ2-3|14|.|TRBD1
TGTGCCAGCTCACCAATGACAGGGGCAGATACGCAGTATTTT
CASSPMTGADTQYF
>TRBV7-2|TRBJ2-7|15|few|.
TGTGCCAGCAGCGACACGATTCGAAAGTCTGGCGAGCAGTACTTC
CASSDTIRKSGEQYF
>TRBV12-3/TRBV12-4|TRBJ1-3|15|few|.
TGTGCCAGCAGGCGTTCACAGCTGGCCGGAAACACCATATATTTT
CASRRSQLAGNTIYF
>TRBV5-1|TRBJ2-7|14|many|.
TGCGCCAGCAGCTCCAGGACAGCCACCTACGAGCAGTACTTC
CASSSRTATYEQYF
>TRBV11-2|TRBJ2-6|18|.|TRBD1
TGTGCCAGCAGCGCGCGGGACAGGGGATTCTCTGGGGCCAACGTCCTGACTTTC
CASSARDRGFSGANVLTF
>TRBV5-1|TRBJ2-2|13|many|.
TGCGCCAGCAGCCACGAGGACACCGGGGAGCTGTTTTTT
CASSHEDTGELFF
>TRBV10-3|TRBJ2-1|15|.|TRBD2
TGTGCCATCAGTGATGGCCTAGCGGGGGGAAATGAGCAGTTCTTC
CAISDGLAGGNEQFF
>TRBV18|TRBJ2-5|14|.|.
TGTGCCAGCTCACCAATAAACCTCCAAGAGACCCAGTACTTC
CASSPINLQETQYF
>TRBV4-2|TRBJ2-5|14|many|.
TGTGCCAGCAGCCAAGATCCAGGGGTAGAGACCCAGTACTTC
CASSQDPGVETQYF
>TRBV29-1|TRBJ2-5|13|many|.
TGCAGCGCGGTGACAGGATTTCAAGAGACCCAGTACTTC
CSAVTGFQETQYF
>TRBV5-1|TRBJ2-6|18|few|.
TGCGCCAGCAGCCTCAGCGGTGTCCCAAGCTCTGGGGCCAACGTCCTGACTTTC
CASSLSGVPSSGANVLTF
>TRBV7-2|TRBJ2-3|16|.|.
TGTGCCAGCAGCTTAGCCCGGGGGATCGGTTTCGATACGCAGTATTTT
CASSLARGIGFDTQYF
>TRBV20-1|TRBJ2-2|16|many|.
TGCAGTGCTAGAGATATGGCAGGGGCAAACACCGGGGAGCTGTTTTTT
CSARDMAGANTGELFF
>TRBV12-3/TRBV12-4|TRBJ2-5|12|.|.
TGTGCCAGCAGTTTCCCAAGCGAGACCCAGTACTTC
CASSFPSETQYF
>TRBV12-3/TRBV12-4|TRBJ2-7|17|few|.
TGTGCCAGCAGTTTAACCCCGACCCGGACGAGGGGCTACGAGCAGTACTTC
CASSLTPTRTRGYEQYF
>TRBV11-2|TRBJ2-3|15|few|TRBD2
TGTGCCAGCAGCTATGGGACTAGCGGCACGGGTACGCAGTATTTT
CASSYGTSGTGTQYF
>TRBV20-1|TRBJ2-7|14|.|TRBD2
TGCAGTGCTAGCCATAGCGGGTCTACCTACGAGCAGTACTTC
CSASHSGSTYEQYF
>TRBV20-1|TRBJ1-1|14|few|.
TGCAGTGCTAGAGATCGGGGCCCCAACACTGAAGCTTTCTTT
CSARDRGPNTEAFF
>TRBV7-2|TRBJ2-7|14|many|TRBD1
TGTGCCAGCAGCTTAGCGACAGGGGGCTACGAGCAGTACTTC
CASSLATGGYEQYF
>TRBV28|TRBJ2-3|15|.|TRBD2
TGTGCCAGCAGTTTTTCTAGCGGGAACACAGATACGCAGTATTTT
CASSFSSGNTDTQYF
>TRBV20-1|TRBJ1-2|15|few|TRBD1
TGCAGTGCTAGAGATCCGGGACAGGGGATCTATGGCTACACCTTC
CSARDPGQGIYGYTF
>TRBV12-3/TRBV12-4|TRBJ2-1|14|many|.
TGTGCCAGCAGTCCGGGACTTAATGGGGGTGAGCAGTTCTTC
CASSPGLNGGEQFF
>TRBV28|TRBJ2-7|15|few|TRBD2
TGTGCCAGCAGCCCAAGCGGGATCCCCCCCTACGAGCAGTACTTC
CASSPSGIPPYEQYF
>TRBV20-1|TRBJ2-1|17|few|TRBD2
TGCAGTGCTAGAGCGCGAACGGCGGGAGAACCCTACAATGAGCAGTTCTTC
CSARARTAGEPYNEQFF
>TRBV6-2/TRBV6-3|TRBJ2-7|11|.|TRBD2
TGTGCCACCGGACTAGTCACCGAGCAGTACTTC
CATGLVTEQYF
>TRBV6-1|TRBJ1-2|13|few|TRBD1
TGTGCCAGCAGATCAACAGGGGCGGGCGGCTACACCTTC
CASRSTGAGGYTF